Detailed here is one TCR beta chain. Its specificity is unknown. Produced via immunoSEQ multiplex PCR; TCRdb's table is partial and in-frame only. This table has 72,000 or so clones, about 92% appearing once. This sample is part of a study of T cell responses to AZD1222 COVID-19 vaccine. Overall study results and limits: Repertoires were obtained only post-peak T cell response. Receipt of two AZD1222 doses was followed by a rise in Spike-specific TCR breadth and depth.

Germline V CDR1 and CDR2: MNHNS, SASEGT. Trimming took off 0 bases at V and 8 bases at J, with 17 bases between the two ends. The CDR3 extends over 16 amino acids. Sequences were derived from peripheral blood, sampled on day 0 of AZD1222 vaccination. V and J are TRBV6-1 and TRBJ2-1, with D perhaps TRBD1 or TRBD2 (6 bases each). The sequence came from an adult in good health. The chain's CDR3 is CASSEALGGAGDEQFF. The CDR3 DNA reads as TGTGCCAGCAGTGAAGCGCTGGGGGGCGCGGGCGATGAGCAGTTCTTC.